The 21 T cell receptor beta chains below were found in one sample sequenced in a study of post-analysis software for immune sequencing data. Whole-study findings and limits: The five TRBV segments detected at higher frequency in patients than in controls included TRBV5-6, TRBV5-1 and TRBV20-1.

Their antigens remain unidentified. Prepared TCR beta cDNA libraries contained unique molecular identifiers. MiXCR was run by TCRdb on the PCR reads, yielding one entry per CDR3 protein. The table records around 500,000 distinct CDR3 sequences, around 31% of them present only once. The sample comprised blood. These receptors all come from a girl aged 2 to 17 with multiple sclerosis.

This chain joins TRBV9 and TRBJ2-1; TRBD2 matches 13 bases. Trimming cost V 4 bases and J 9 bases; bases outside gene matches: 7. Looked up from germline, CDR1 is SGDLS and CDR2 is YYNGEE. The CDR3 loop spans 15 amino acids. CDR3 sequence (DNA): TGTGCCAGCAGCAAAACTAGCGGGGGGGCCCGTGAGCAGTTCTTC. Translated: CASSKTSGGAREQFF.

Ten or more counts support this clonotype. The genes are TRBV29-1 and TRBJ2-5, with 12 bases identical to TRBD1. The CDR3 totals 15 residues. V was pared by 6 bases and J by 5 bases, with 10 bases of the junction left unmatched. Germline V gene sequence: CDR1 SQVTM, CDR2 ANQGSEA. The CDR3 loop is CSVEGRDRGQETQYF. CDR3 bases: TGCAGCGTCGAGGGAAGGGACAGGGGGCAGGAGACCCAGTACTTC.

The chain joins TRBV5-6 to TRBJ2-1; D gene unclear. The V and J ends lost 0 bases and 8 bases respectively, with 12 bases between them. CDR1 SGHDT and CDR2 YYEEEE come from the germline V gene. CDR3 length: 14 amino acids. The CDR3 DNA is TGTGCCAGCAGCTTGGCACGGTTCATGGATGAGCAGTTCTTC. This gives the protein CASSLARFMDEQFF.

The chain couples TRBV9 to TRBJ1-1; D possibly corresponds to TRBD1 (6 bases). CDR1 SGDLS and CDR2 YYNGEE come from the germline V gene. Trimming left V 3 bases short and J 7 bases short, with 19 bases between. The CDR3 runs to 15 residues. The CDR3 DNA is TGTGCCAGCAGCGAAAGCGTCGAAAGGGGGGTTGAAGCTTTCTTT. Its translation: CASSESVERGVEAFF.

This clonotype was seen only a few times. V is TRBV5-1 and J is TRBJ1-1; 11 nucleotides agree with TRBD1. V lost 4 bases and J lost 10; bases outside the gene matches: 3. CDR3 length equals 12 residues. Germline CDR1 reads SGHRS; CDR2 reads YFSETQ. The CDR3 loop is CASSEDRGPAFF. CDR3 in DNA: TGCGCCAGCAGCGAGGACAGGGGGCCAGCTTTCTTT.

This clonotype showed up just a few times. The chain is built from TRBV20-1 and TRBJ2-5, with D maybe TRBD2 (5 bases). CDR3 size: 13 residues. CDR1 and CDR2 from the germline V gene are DFQATT and SNEGSKA (reference sequence). V dropped 6 bases and J dropped 2 bases, with 13 bases sitting between them. The DNA for the CDR3 is TGCAGTGCCCAGGCGGGCGGGCAAGAGACCCAGTACTTC. It translates to CSAQAGGQETQYF.

V and J are TRBV29-1 and TRBJ2-3; D tentatively reads TRBD1 or TRBD2 (5 bases each). The V and J ends lost 7 bases and 6 bases respectively, with 20 bases between them. Germline V gene lookup returns CDR1 SQVTM and CDR2 ANQGSEA. The CDR3 spans 14 residues. The CDR3 bases are TGCAGCGGGGTCCTTTGGGACCAAACGGATACGCAGTATTTT. Residues: CSGVLWDQTDTQYF.

Ten or more counts support this clonotype. The chain combines TRBV29-1 with TRBJ1-2, with 8 bases matching TRBD1. Germline V CDR1 and CDR2: SQVTM, ANQGSEA. The J segment lost 6 bases and the V segment lost 6 bases, leaving 6 bases of the junction unmatched. The CDR3 runs to 12 residues. CDR3 sequence (DNA): TGCAGCGTGGGTCGGACAGGGAATGGCTACACCTTC. It yields the protein CSVGRTGNGYTF.

This clonotype appeared once. The genes are TRBV20-1 and TRBJ1-1; 8 bases map to TRBD1. The CDR3 totals 17 residues. Germline V gene sequence: CDR1 DFQATT, CDR2 SNEGSKA (reference sequence). The ends lost 3 bases at V and 3 bases at J; junction bases unmatched: 15. CDR3 region: CSARGGRGRGADTEAFF. The DNA of the CDR3 is TGCAGTGCTAGGGGTGGCAGGGGGCGCGGTGCGGACACTGAAGCTTTCTTT.

This clonotype was counted a few times. The rearrangement joins TRBV20-1 to TRBJ1-6, with TRBD1 identical over 7 bases. This CDR3 contains 17 residues. Losses at the gene ends were 6 bases for V and 8 bases for J; bases not matched to a gene: 19. Germline V gene sequence: CDR1 DFQATT, CDR2 SNEGSKA (reference sequence). CDR3 in DNA: TGCAGTGCGCTGGACAGGCCTTTCAGAGTTCGTGATTCACCCCTCCACTTT. This gives the protein CSALDRPFRVRDSPLHF.

The chain carries TRBV28 and TRBJ2-5, with TRBD2 identical over 14 bases. This CDR3 spans 17 amino acids. V gave up 4 bases and J gave up 4 bases; unmatched junction bases: 8. Per the germline V gene, CDR1 is MDHEN and CDR2 is SYDVKM. CDR3 sequence (DNA): TGTGCCAGCAGTTCCTTGACTAGCGGGGGGGCTAGAGAGACCCAGTACTTC. Translation gives CASSSLTSGGARETQYF.

The chain is built from TRBV12-3 or TRBV12-4 and TRBJ1-5, with 9 bases fitting TRBD1. The CDR3 length is 17 residues. J was trimmed by 2 bases and V by 4 bases; bases with no gene match: 9. CDR3 sequence reads: CASSSGTGRDGNQPQHF. DNA for the CDR3: TGTGCCAGCAGTTCCGGGACAGGGAGGGATGGCAATCAGCCCCAGCATTTT.

V usage is TRBV6-5 and J usage is TRBJ2-5; D gene ambiguous. Between the trimmed V and J ends, which lost 4 bases and 3 bases, there was a span of 12 bases. CDR1 MNHEY and CDR2 SVGAGI come from the germline V gene. This CDR3 has 14 amino acids. DNA for the CDR3: TGTGCCAGCAGTTCTGAACCCCGGGAAGAGACCCAGTACTTC. Translation: CASSSEPREETQYF.

V gene TRBV5-3 combines with J gene TRBJ1-2; D remains ambiguous. TRBV5-3 is an open reading frame, and its role is uncertain. The CDR3 is 12 amino acids. V was trimmed by 4 bases and J by 5 bases, leaving 9 bases between them. The CDR3 nucleotides read TGTGCCAGAAGCGTCGACCTTTATGGCTACACCTTC. It translates to CARSVDLYGYTF.

This clonotype has a handful of counts. The chain uses TRBV5-6 and TRBJ2-5; D possibly matches TRBD1 or TRBD2 (6 bases each). With the DNA end fitting TRBJ2-7 better, the J assignment may be wrong. This CDR3 spans 14 amino acids. Germline V gives CDR1 SGHDT, CDR2 YYEEEE. The CDR3 DNA reads as TGTGCCAGCAGCTTCTGGGGGGCGACCTACGAGCAGTACTTC. Protein product: CASSFWGATYEQYF.

This chain connects TRBV20-1 to TRBJ2-2; D is uncertain. Trimming cost V 3 bases and J 4 bases, with 12 bases left between them. The germline CDR1 and CDR2 sequences are DFQATT and SNEGSKA (reference sequence). The CDR3 has 14 amino acids. The CDR3 coding sequence is TGCAGTGCTAGCAAACTTACCGCCACCGGGGAGCTGTTTTTT. Its translation: CSASKLTATGELFF.

A few counts support this clonotype. The chain combines TRBV27 with TRBJ1-1, with D possibly matching TRBD1 (5 bases). The ends were cut back, 5 bases at V and 5 bases at J, with 15 bases in the middle. The CDR3 is 14 residues long. Germline-derived CDR1 and CDR2 are MNHEY and SMNVEV (reference sequence). CDR3 in DNA: TGTGCCAGCAGTCCCGGGACGCTGGGGACTGAAGCTTTCTTT. This encodes CASSPGTLGTEAFF.

At least ten counts were recorded for this clonotype. The rearrangement uses TRBV15 and TRBJ2-4, with unresolved D. The germline gives CDR1 LNHNV, CDR2 YYDKDF (reference sequence). V lost 1 base and J lost 5, with 6 bases in between. The CDR3 length is 13 residues. The chain's CDR3 is CATSRGLENIQYF. The CDR3 bases are TGTGCCACCAGCAGAGGGTTAGAAAACATTCAGTACTTC.

The CDR3 sequence: CAISEGGRLPYF. In DNA form, the CDR3 reads TGTGCCATCAGTGAGGGCGGGAGGCTCCCGTACTTC. The chain uses TRBV10-3 and TRBJ2-5; the match to TRBD2 covers 8 bases. This CDR3 spans 12 amino acids. J gave up 13 bases and V 2 bases, and 6 bases lay outside the gene matches. The V gene's germline CDR1 is ENHRY and CDR2 SYGVKD.

V gene TRBV3-1 combines with J gene TRBJ2-5, with a weak D call TRBD1 (5 bases). The CDR3 length is 16 residues. Looked up from germline, CDR1 is LGHDT and CDR2 is YNNKEL (reference sequence). V shed 4 bases and J shed 0 bases, with 15 bases lying between them. The CDR3 DNA reads TGTGCCAGCAGCCCTCGACAGATAGTCTACCAAGAGACCCAGTACTTC. This encodes CASSPRQIVYQETQYF.

The V gene is TRBV5-1, the J gene TRBJ2-7, with TRBD2 as a possible D gene (5 bases). V lost 4 bases and J 0 bases, leaving 20 bases between the germline ends. Germline-derived CDR1 and CDR2 are SGHRS and YFSETQ. The CDR3 contains 17 residues. CDR3 sequence: CASSQLSTGISSYEQYF. CDR3 in DNA: TGCGCCAGCAGCCAACTATCGACGGGAATTAGCTCCTACGAGCAGTACTTC.